This T cell receptor (beta chain) was sequenced during a study of long-term antiretroviral therapy in people with HIV. About the research overall: It was about a decade before the 2015 immediate-ART recommendation that the earliest samples were taken.

Broader study findings: The repertoire was dominated at all time points by clones expanded before ART. ART adherence, viral resistance and therapy changes went undocumented.

The CDR3 contains 13 residues. Germline V gene data show CDR1 as SGHNT and CDR2 as YENEEA. Trimming at V came to 3 bases and at J to 8 bases, leaving 4 bases not matched to a gene. Version v3.0 of the immunoSEQ assay ran at survey level. Profiled with immunoSEQ multiplex PCR; TCRdb holds only in-frame clones, not every one. The sample includes some 20,000 clones, approximately 89% of them seen just once. As regards this clone: The antigen is not known.

Treated in the United States were all of the participants with HIV. The starting material was unsorted PBMCs, obtained 0.5 years after starting antiretroviral therapy. The chain has TRBV11-3 and TRBJ1-2, with 9 positions matching TRBD1. This receptor was obtained from a middle-aged man with HIV. As DNA, the CDR3 is TGTGCCAGCAGCTTCACAGGGGGCAAGGGCTACACCTTC. This encodes CASSFTGGKGYTF.